Below, one T cell receptor (beta chain) is given with its context. These data are taken from a study of technical replicates of blood from several donors. Germline V lookup: CDR1 SGHDN, CDR2 FVKESK. There are 13 residues in the CDR3. Trimming took 4 bases from V and 9 from J, leaving 13 bases between them. Repertoires were generated with immunoSEQ multiplex PCR, while TCRdb's copy carries only in-frame clones and drops some. The sample has 75,000 or so clones; more than 85% are singletons. Sample: T cells isolated from PBMCs. The clonotype originates from a human donor in good health. V is TRBV14 and J is TRBJ1-5; D call uncertain. In DNA form, the CDR3 reads TGTGCCAGCAGCCCTTTTACCACCGGGCCCCAGCATTTT. The encoded protein is CASSPFTTGPQHF. Looking up the rest from reference TRBV14 and TRBJ1-5 gives the full variable domain: EAGVTQFPSHSVIEKGQTVTLRCDPISGHDNLYWYRRVMGKEIKFLLHFVKESKQDESGMPNNRFLAERTGGTYSTLKVQPAELEDSGVYFCASSPFTTGPQHFGDGTRLSIL.